The 21 T cell receptor beta chains presented below share a single source sample, sequenced in a study of monozygotic twins with inflammatory bowel disease. With the 5' RACE reads reprocessed, TCRdb shows one record per CDR3 protein and no DNA. The sample table includes around 380,000 distinct CDR3 sequences. The sequenced material came from blood. These TCRs come from a human donor with ulcerative colitis or Crohn's disease, or a healthy co-twin of an affected twin (not recorded which).

The chain links TRBV3-1 to TRBJ1-1; TCRdb returns TRBD1, unconfirmable since there is no DNA. The CDR3 totals 18 residues. Germline CDR1 LGHDT, CDR2 YNNKEL (reference sequence). The CDR3 region is CASSHRPQGAGRYTEAFF.

The J gene is TRBJ2-5, the V gene TRBV29-1; the TCRdb D gene call, TRBD2, has no DNA to confirm it. The CDR3 has 15 amino acids. In germline, CDR1 is SQVTM, CDR2 ANQGSEA. CDR3 region: CSVEGAGGRGETQYF.

The V and J genes are TRBV12-3 or TRBV12-4 and TRBJ1-3. There are 15 residues in the CDR3. The CDR3 sequence: CASSSGGLRQNTIYF.

The V and J genes are TRBV24-1 and TRBJ2-1. CDR3 length: 13 amino acids. Germline V gene lookup returns CDR1 KGHDR and CDR2 SFDVKD. Here the CDR3 reads CATSLRSYNEQFF.

This rearrangement joins TRBV30 to TRBJ1-1; lacking DNA, the TRBD1 call made by TCRdb goes unchecked. The length of the CDR3 is 12 residues. CDR1 is GTSNPN and CDR2 is SVGIG in the germline V gene (reference sequence). CDR3 loop: CAADRVGTEAFF. Combining the CDR3 with reference TRBV30 and TRBJ1-1 gives the whole variable domain SQTIHQWPATLVQPVGSPLSLECTVEGTSNPNLYWYRQAAGRGLQLLFYSVGIGQISSEVPQNLSASRPQDRQFILSSKKLLLSDSGFYLCAADRVGTEAFFGQGTRLTVV.

The rearrangement uses TRBV7-9 and TRBJ2-7; the D gene TCRdb calls, TRBD1, cannot be checked with no DNA. The CDR3 contains 12 residues. Per the germline V gene, CDR1 is SEHNR and CDR2 is FQNEAQ (reference sequence). This CDR3 reads CASSTGFYEQYF.

The rearrangement links TRBV19 to TRBJ1-5. In germline, CDR1 is LNHDA, CDR2 SQIVND (reference sequence). This CDR3 has 15 residues. CDR3 protein: CASSPLDRSNQPQHF.

V is TRBV5-1 and J is TRBJ2-3; TCRdb lists TRBD1, though no DNA is available to test this call. Germline assignment: CDR1 SGHRS and CDR2 YFSETQ. This CDR3 region has 18 residues. CDR3 in amino acids: CASSLRPSGSGGTDTQYF. Filled out from reference TRBV5-1 and TRBJ2-3, the complete variable domain reads KAGVTQTPRYLIKTRGQQVTLSCSPISGHRSVSWYQQTPGQGLQFLFEYFSETQRNKGNFPGRFSGRQFSNSRSEMNVSTLELGDSALYLCASSLRPSGSGGTDTQYFGPGTRLTVL.

V gene TRBV7-9 combines with J gene TRBJ1-2; TCRdb calls TRBD1, which cannot be checked without DNA. From germline, CDR1 is SEHNR and CDR2 FQNEAQ (reference sequence). This CDR3 contains 15 residues. CDR3 loop: CASSSEDRLNYGYTF.

V and J are TRBV20-1 and TRBJ2-3; TCRdb lists TRBD2, though no DNA is available to test this call. Looked up from germline, CDR1 is DFQATT and CDR2 is SNEGSKA (reference sequence). There are 13 residues in the CDR3. The CDR3 loop is CSAREAGGDTQYF.

The chain carries TRBV6-1 and TRBJ2-7; TCRdb's assignment of TRBD1 cannot be checked, as there is no DNA. The germline V gene has CDR1 MNHNS and CDR2 SASEGT. The CDR3 is 14 residues long. CDR3 loop: CASRTRDRAYEQYF.

V and J are TRBV20-1 and TRBJ2-7; as DNA is missing, the TRBD2 call by TCRdb cannot be tested. The length of the CDR3 is 18 residues. Germline V gene data show CDR1 as DFQATT and CDR2 as SNEGSKA (reference sequence). CDR3: CSARATSGRAVAYYEQYF.

The chain recombines TRBV5-1 with TRBJ1-1. The CDR3 loop spans 14 amino acids. Germline V gives CDR1 SGHRS, CDR2 YFSETQ. The CDR3 loop is CASSLALKNTEAFF. Variable domain in full (rest from reference TRBV5-1 and TRBJ1-1): KAGVTQTPRYLIKTRGQQVTLSCSPISGHRSVSWYQQTPGQGLQFLFEYFSETQRNKGNFPGRFSGRQFSNSRSEMNVSTLELGDSALYLCASSLALKNTEAFFGQGTRLTVV.

The chain links TRBV11-2 to TRBJ1-1; without DNA, the TCRdb call of TRBD1 cannot be checked. This CDR3 has 13 residues. CDR1 and CDR2 (germline): SGHAT, FQNNGV. The CDR3 reads CASSLAGGNEAFF.

The rearrangement links TRBV20-1 to TRBJ2-7; with no DNA, the TCRdb D assignment of TRBD2 cannot be verified. Per the germline V gene, CDR1 is DFQATT and CDR2 is SNEGSKA (reference sequence). The CDR3 contains 13 residues. CDR3 sequence reads: CSAPGLRIYEQYF.

This rearrangement joins TRBV7-2 to TRBJ2-2. The CDR3 is made up of 15 amino acids. CDR1 is SGHTA and CDR2 is FQGNSA in the germline V gene. Here the CDR3 reads CASSLRVIAGGELFF. The full variable domain, completed using reference TRBV7-2 and TRBJ2-2, is GAGVSQSPSNKVTEKGKDVELRCDPISGHTALYWYRQSLGQGLEFLIYFQGNSAPDKSGLPSDRFSAERTGGSVSTLTIQRTQQEDSAVYLCASSLRVIAGGELFFGEGSRLTVL.

V and J are TRBV12-5 and TRBJ2-5; absent DNA, TCRdb's TRBD2 call cannot be checked. Germline CDR1 is LGHNT and CDR2 is FRNRAP. This CDR3 contains 14 residues. The CDR3 loop reads CASGSGTTQETQYF.

This chain joins TRBV5-1 and TRBJ1-1. Germline loops: CDR1 SGHRS, CDR2 YFSETQ. The CDR3 covers 15 residues. The chain's CDR3 is CASSYIWGGDTEAFF.

J is TRBJ2-5 and V is TRBV7-6; with no DNA, the TCRdb D assignment of TRBD1 cannot be verified. Germline assignment: CDR1 SGHVS and CDR2 FNYEAQ. The CDR3 contains 16 residues. Here the CDR3 reads CASSNGQGELGETQYF. The full variable domain, rest sourced from reference TRBV7-6 and TRBJ2-5, is GAGVSQSPRYKVTKRGQDVALRCDPISGHVSLYWYRQALGQGPEFLTYFNYEAQQDKSGLPNDRFSAERPEGSISTLTIQRTEQRDSAMYRCASSNGQGELGETQYFGPGTRLLVL.

This chain connects TRBV28 to TRBJ1-1; as DNA is missing, the TRBD1 call by TCRdb cannot be tested. CDR1 MDHEN and CDR2 SYDVKM come from the germline V gene. The CDR3 sequence is 13 residues long. CDR3 protein: CASRRTGQLVAFF.

This sequence joins TRBV30 and TRBJ2-7. The V gene's germline CDR1 is GTSNPN and CDR2 SVGIG (reference sequence). The CDR3 consists of 12 residues. CDR3 sequence: CAWTVRSYEQYF. The full variable domain, rest sourced from reference TRBV30 and TRBJ2-7, is SQTIHQWPATLVQPVGSPLSLECTVEGTSNPNLYWYRQAAGRGLQLLFYSVGIGQISSEVPQNLSASRPQDRQFILSSKKLLLSDSGFYLCAWTVRSYEQYFGPGTRLTVT.